The present entry profiles one TCR beta chain with its context. The entry originates in a study of T-cell memory formation after mild COVID-19. CDR3 size: 13 residues. Between the trimmed V and J ends, which lost 3 bases and 10 bases, there was a span of 15 bases. Per germline, CDR1 SGHKS and CDR2 YYEKEE (reference sequence). TCRdb re-called the 5' RACE reads through MiXCR, storing one row per CDR3 protein. Found here are nearly 350,000 distinct CDR3 sequences, 10% to 15% of them singletons; the top ten hold roughly 23%. Material for sequencing was PBMCs or a T cell subset sorted from them (not recorded which). V and J are TRBV5-5 and TRBJ2-3; D unresolved. This TCR was recovered from a man between 18 and 29 years old who had mild COVID-19 (a few samples of this study predate the infection). Cell type and time point are not known. The CDR3 DNA sequence: TGTGCCAGCAGCTCCCTTCCGGGCGTAGCGCAGTATTTT. Its protein is CASSSLPGVAQYF. The full variable domain, rest sourced from reference TRBV5-5 and TRBJ2-3, is DAGVTQSPTHLIKTRGQQVTLRCSPISGHKSVSWYQQVLGQGPQFIFQYYEKEERGRGNFPDRFSARQFPNYSSELNVNALLLGDSALYLCASSSLPGVAQYFGPGTRLTVL.